This T cell receptor (beta chain) is from a study of cytomegalovirus exposure and HLA in healthy donors (dated by TCRdb to about 2017). Study-level background: According to an earlier analysis of 587 of the donors, 150 million to 200 million T cells yielded 95 million to 140 million unique TCR beta sequences and 276 Gb of sequence data. Along with the roughly 670-subject first cohort, a separate validation cohort of around 120 different subjects was used. Of the approximately 400 genotyped donors, approximately 82% fell in the genetic ancestry cluster associated with self-reported Caucasian donors. Using immunosequencing, the study profiled T cell repertoires from about 620 subjects and related those repertoires to cytomegalovirus serostatus. All discovery cohort repertoires had been generated on a single sequencing platform. Rather than using new phenotypic data, the later analysis identified candidate immune exposures from TCR beta sequences and from how often those sequences occurred across donors. The study was designed to test whether signatures of past pathogen exposure could be identified by cataloging public T cell receptors. An earlier analysis of a few hundred of the donors applied high-throughput TCR beta sequencing to assess whether each TCR beta V gene segment acted as functional or pseudogenic. Typing coverage varied by locus: roughly 620-640 donors for A, B, C, DRB1 and DQB1; roughly 500 for DQA1; more than 600 for DPA1; 450 to 480 for DPB1. Among about 390 genotyped donors of the cohort, an average of roughly 240,000 unique TCR beta nucleotide sequences were sequenced per donor, around a sixth of them non-productive. The study combined high-throughput TCR immunosequencing, statistical association of individual TCRs with disease status, and machine learning to predict cytomegalovirus infection status. To study patterns of TCR occurrence, a later analysis re-analyzed previously published TCR beta repertoires from around 660 donors and added high-resolution HLA genotyping. Donor age, sex, ethnicity and CMV serostatus were collected together with the repertoire data. Roughly 5 DR-DQ haplotypes were handled as single units for association and clustering, since linkage in the cohort was strong. Class I and class II HLA loci were covered by the typing at four-digit resolution. An early release that covered some 630 HLA-typed donors contained about 300 gigabases of sequencing data and approximately 85 million unique TCR sequences. In a later genetic analysis, genome-wide SNP genotypes for about 65% of the roughly 700 donors were used, and that subset was treated as a discovery cohort. Overall results and qualifications from the work: The study listed approximately 150 TCR beta chains as associated with cytomegalovirus. Because counts were too low, about 18 rarely observed V segments, including chromosome 9 orphons, were excluded from the earlier analysis of some 540 of the donors. A later analysis found that HLA-associated TCR beta chains were more clonally expanded and had lower generation probabilities than equally common non-associated chains. At a false discovery rate of 0.05, a later analysis linked 16,951 TCR beta sequences to specific HLA alleles. A further reported finding was that TCR beta sequences accurately predicted the HLA-A and HLA-B alleles for most subjects in the first cohort. In a later genetic analysis, a missense DCLRE1C variant was associated with V-gene and J-gene trimming of TCR beta chains, and the association was replicated in an independent cohort. For the cohort, immune exposure information was limited to CMV serostatus. A later analysis found that most CMV-associated TCR beta chains appeared HLA-restricted, with HLA associations seemingly driven largely by CMV exposure. A few of the identified cytomegalovirus-associated TCR beta chains were confirmed in vitro to be specific for cytomegalovirus antigens. According to a later analysis, TCR association rates differed among HLA loci, with DRB1 alleles showing the most associated TCRs and HLA-C alleles showing the fewest. Correlated functional status among segregating V segments might reflect linkage disequilibrium, but an unknown experimental factor could not be ruled out. The classifier was reported to diagnose cytomegalovirus status with high specificity and sensitivity in both the original cohort and the validation cohort. Because HLA typing was unavailable for some donors at each locus, only the typed subset was used in association tests. It was suggested by the authors that the approach could potentially be generalized to other disease states and immunological phenotypes. A later genetic analysis reported fewer N-insertions in productive TCRs among donors in an Asian-associated ancestry cluster than the roughly 700-donor mean. Because the 87-base-pair reads could not distinguish some IMGT-functional V segments, including TRBV6-2 and TRBV6-3, those segments were excluded. While some public TCRs were present in many individuals, most TCR sequences turned up only very rarely across donors. When HLA alleles, especially DR and DQ, strongly co-occurred, attributing TCR associations to individual alleles was difficult. Broadly in line with IMGT annotations, most TCR beta V segments showed up in productive rearrangements about 87% or about 30% of the time in an earlier analysis of several hundred of the donors. This cohort had only TCR beta chains sequenced, and the lack of alpha or paired-chain data limited which features could be detected. The sequencing pipeline was judged likely to have produced a cluster of highly shared sequence variants as a technical artifact. Sequencing depth was assumed to be roughly uniform across donors in the presence/absence analyses, though that assumption may not hold. A later analysis reported that several top co-occurrence clusters appeared linked to parvovirus B19, influenza, CMV and Epstein-Barr virus.

Libraries were constructed by the immunoSEQ multiplex PCR assay. A mixture of 60 forward primers for TCR Vbeta segments and 13 reverse primers for TCR Jbeta segments was used in the multiplex PCR. Amplification of the CDR3 region of rearranged TCR beta genes was performed with a multiplex PCR assay on genomic DNA. The Illumina HiSeq System was used to sequence the amplified TCR beta libraries as 87-base-pair reads. The paper's data handling went like this. In a later analysis, tens of millions of unique TCR beta chains were counted across the 500 to 850 repertoires, and roughly 11 million of these chains were shared by at least two donors. Raw reads were error-corrected and collapsed into unique sequences by a nearest-neighbor algorithm in which closely related sequences were merged to remove PCR and sequencing errors. To assign V, D and J gene segments, CDR3 sequences were aligned to IMGT reference sequences. Each retained sequence needed at least a six-nucleotide match to both a V gene segment and a J gene segment. Rearrangements were classified as productive when the CDR3 lacked stop codons and remained in frame with V and J, and all other rearrangements were classified as non-productive. Following IMGT convention, CDR3 was defined as the stretch from the second conserved V-encoded cysteine up to the conserved J-encoded phenylalanine. Sequences without an unambiguous match to a single V gene segment were excluded from the earlier analysis of about 600 of the donors. An earlier analysis of a few hundred of the donors called V segments functional above 56.7% productive rearrangements and segregating when the between-donor standard deviation exceeded 5%. A statistical classification framework was built for diagnosing cytomegalovirus status from the catalog of TCR beta chain sequences. A later analysis assigned V and J genes by comparing TCR nucleotide sequences with IMGT/GENE-DB human TR gene sequences. Using the TCRdist pipeline, a later analysis assigned CDR3 sequences along with most-parsimonious VDJ recombination scenarios. In a later analysis, every TCR beta chain was defined by the combination of its CDR3 amino acid sequence and its V-gene family, and reads without a unique V-gene family were dropped. In a later analysis, 450 to 600 highly shared, low-generation-probability nucleotide sequences were removed to address suspected cross-contamination and a sequencing artifact. For each public chain, a later analysis derived a clonal expansion index from normalized ranks of inferred template counts within each repertoire. A later analysis computed generation probabilities with a VDJ recombination model fitted to out-of-frame rearrangements, and checked the results against IGoR. In a later analysis, TCR-TCR, TCR-HLA and TCR-CMV co-occurrence was scored with hypergeometric tests, and a repertoire-size bias correction was applied to TCR pairs. In a later analysis, false discovery rates were estimated by permuting HLA or CMV assignments 20 times. In a later analysis, co-occurring TCRs were grouped using DBSCAN, with TCRdist sequence similarity added in when clustering inside HLA-allele-positive subsets. Co-occurrence clustering excluded repertoires with fewer than 30,000 or more than 120,000 public chains, plus five with anomalous nucleotide sharing. TCRdb limited this immuneACCESS table to in-frame rearrangements with V and J called. A share of clones is missing; checked studies link under half to unresolved V genes, and the rest is unexplained. That table is the source of V, J and clone size, and D and trimming were worked out from the DNA. The sample's own table lists 100,000 or so clones. The ten largest account for roughly 0.64% of the sample.

Comments on this clone: It has no known antigen specificity.

The cohort consisted of 600 to 750 healthy bone marrow donors. Cohort members were all nominally healthy when sampled, although unrecorded immune exposures were likely present. The donor tested CMV seronegative, placing the donor among the 350 or so seronegative members of the cohort. Every donor gave a peripheral blood sample, and the peripheral blood mononuclear cells from that sample were used for TCR beta sequencing. The Qiagen DNeasy Blood Extraction Kit was used to extract genomic DNA from the blood cell samples. The CDR3 has 13 amino acids, counting the end cysteine and phenylalanine. Of the read, only the CDR3 DNA is kept; its 39 bases are in frame from base 1. Germline trimming amounts to 4 bases on V and 1 base on J, with 0 as the count of junction bases outside the gene matches. CDR1 LNHDA and CDR2 SQIVND were looked up in the germline V gene (reference sequence).

Material for sequencing was PBMCs. The sequence joins TRBV19 to TRBJ1-2, with 7 bases aligning to TRBD1. The sequence derives from a man in his fifties or sixties in good health and CMV-seronegative. For the CDR3, the sequence is CASSTGGNYGYTF. The sequence in DNA is TGTGCCAGTAGTACAGGGGGTAACTATGGCTACACCTTC.